Following are 3 T cell receptor beta chains from one sample sequenced in a study of blood T cell repertoires in COVID-19. Only in-frame clones appear in the TCRdb table, and some are missing; sequencing was by immunoSEQ multiplex PCR. The sample includes about 150,000 clones, roughly 83% of them seen just once. Sequences were obtained from peripheral blood. These receptors all stem from a man between 18 and 29 years old with active or convalescent COVID-19.

To note about this clone: An end of the junction differs from the germline gene, which may be a read error. CDR3 nucleotides: TGTGCTAGCAGCTTAGAACTAGCGTCCAATGAGCAGTTCTTC. Translated: CASSLELASNEQFF. V gene TRBV7-7 combines with J gene TRBJ2-1, with 7 bases fitting TRBD2. This CDR3 has 14 residues. Germline-derived CDR1 and CDR2 are SSHAT and FNYEAQ (reference sequence).

CDR3 residues: CAYIAGGQTNEQFF. CDR3 nucleotides: TGTGCCTATATAGCGGGAGGACAGACGAATGAGCAGTTCTTC. V is TRBV30 and J is TRBJ2-1; 10 bases map to TRBD2. Germline V gene lookup returns CDR1 GTSNPN and CDR2 SVGIG (reference sequence). This CDR3 has 14 amino acids. With 7 bases clipped from V and 7 bases from J, the junction kept 10 bases outside the gene matches.

The rearrangement joins TRBV6-2 or TRBV6-3 to TRBJ2-7; TRBD2 matches 15 bases. CDR1 and CDR2 from the germline V gene are MNHEY and SVGEGT. The V gene end was trimmed by 2 bases and the J gene end by 4 bases; junction bases not matched to a gene: 3. There are 16 residues in the CDR3. CDR3 coding DNA: TGTGCCAGCAGTTACCGGGGACTAGCGGGAGGTTACGAGCAGTACTTC. Residues: CASSYRGLAGGYEQYF.